These T cell receptor beta chains were read from a single sample in a study of control samples from healthy donors and cancer patients. TCRdb's table, derived via immunoSEQ multiplex PCR, lists solely in-frame clones and lacks some. This table holds 150,000 or so clones, almost 90% found once. The sequencing sample was made of blood. The receptor set was obtained from a woman aged 25 to 39 in good health. CDR3s include the opening cysteine and the closing phenylalanine or tryptophan. The order of the fields is clone size, D gene, J gene, V gene, CDR3 protein, CDR3 DNA. The D gene is left open where the match is weak. Not every row has a clone size; where given, it reads once, few, many or a size class.

>few|-|TRBJ2-6|TRBV19
CASSIDGGAGANVLTF
TGTGCCAGTAGTATAGATGGGGGCGCTGGGGCCAACGTCCTGACTTTC
>-|-|TRBJ2-5|TRBV6-6
CASSYARGGQETQYF
TGTGCCAGCAGTTACGCTAGGGGTGGGCAAGAGACCCAGTACTTC
>once|-|TRBJ2-5|TRBV6-1
CASSERIGRETQYF
TGTGCCAGCAGTGAACGGATAGGGCGAGAGACCCAGTACTTC
>-|-|TRBJ2-1|TRBV24-1
CATSSSVERLNEQFF
TGTGCCACCAGTTCTTCGGTCGAACGACTGAATGAGCAGTTCTTC
>-|TRBD1|TRBJ1-5|TRBV10-3
CAISEFDRGFSGSNQPQHF
TGTGCCATCAGTGAGTTTGACAGGGGATTCTCGGGCAGCAATCAGCCCCAGCATTTT
>-|TRBD1|TRBJ2-2|TRBV19
CASSRDRTPGELFF
TGTGCCAGTAGCAGGGACAGGACGCCCGGGGAGCTGTTTTTT
>once|-|TRBJ2-2|TRBV5-1
CASTSTGELFF
TGCGCCAGCACATCGACCGGGGAGCTGTTTTTT
>once|-|TRBJ1-4|TRBV19
CASSPLGEKLFF
TGTGCCAGTAGTCCCCTGGGTGAAAAACTGTTTTTT
>once|-|TRBJ2-6|TRBV7-9
CASSPAGANVLTF
TGTGCCAGCAGCCCGGCTGGGGCCAACGTCCTGACTTTC
>-|TRBD1|TRBJ1-1|TRBV6-5
CASSYYWWDRDNEAFF
TGTGCCAGCAGTTACTATTGGTGGGACAGGGATAATGAAGCTTTCTTT
>-|-|TRBJ2-7|TRBV19
CASSYGGGSSYEQYF
TGTGCCAGTAGTTACGGCGGGGGCAGCTCCTACGAGCAGTACTTC
>once|-|TRBJ2-1|TRBV2
CASSDLAEQFF
TGTGCCAGCAGTGATTTAGCTGAGCAGTTCTTC
>-|TRBD1|TRBJ1-4|TRBV28
CASSTWDRGFVNEKLFF
TGTGCCAGCAGCACCTGGGACAGGGGTTTCGTTAATGAAAAACTGTTTTTT
>-|-|TRBJ2-3|TRBV29-1
CSVDITTDTQYF
TGCAGCGTTGACATTACGACAGATACGCAGTATTTT
>-|TRBD1|TRBJ1-2|TRBV10-3
CAISSAGTGGHFWYGYTF
TGTGCCATCAGCTCCGCCGGGACAGGGGGCCACTTTTGGTATGGCTACACCTTC
>-|-|TRBJ2-5|TRBV4-1
CASSQASVGETQYF
TGCGCCAGCAGCCAAGCTAGCGTTGGTGAGACCCAGTACTTC
>-|TRBD1|TRBJ1-1|TRBV5-1
CASSQWTGRETEAFF
TGCGCCAGCAGCCAATGGACAGGGAGAGAAACTGAAGCTTTCTTT
>-|-|TRBJ2-2|TRBV9
CASSGGDFPTGELFF
TGTGCCAGCAGCGGGGGGGACTTCCCCACCGGGGAGCTGTTTTTT
>-|-|TRBJ2-2|TRBV15
CATSPRSTGELFF
TGTGCCACCAGCCCTCGGAGTACCGGGGAGCTGTTTTTT
>-|-|TRBJ1-1|TRBV7-9
CASSPTTGRRTEAFF
TGTGCCAGCAGCCCAACGACAGGCCGGCGCACTGAAGCTTTCTTT
>-|TRBD2|TRBJ2-2|TRBV5-1
CASSWEAGPTGELFF
TGCGCCAGCAGCTGGGAAGCGGGACCCACCGGGGAGCTGTTTTTT
>-|-|TRBJ1-5|TRBV7-8
CASSLAQSQQPQHF
TGTGCCAGCAGCTTAGCGCAGTCCCAACAGCCCCAGCATTTT
>-|TRBD2|TRBJ2-3|TRBV6-6
CASSSGTSTDTQYF
TGTGCCAGCAGCAGCGGGACTAGCACAGATACGCAGTATTTT
>-|TRBD1|TRBJ1-1|TRBV30
CAWSGTGLAFF
TGTGCCTGGAGTGGGACAGGGCTTGCGTTCTTT
>-|-|TRBJ1-1|TRBV6-5
CASSFETGNTEAFF
TGTGCCAGCAGTTTCGAGACAGGGAACACTGAAGCTTTCTTT
>-|TRBD2|TRBJ2-3|TRBV3-1/TRBV3-2
CASSQIASGRRRTDTQYF
TGTGCCAGCAGCCAGATTGCTAGCGGGCGGAGGAGAACAGATACGCAGTATTTT
>-|-|TRBJ1-1|TRBV9
CASSGRNTEAFF
TGTGCCAGCAGCGGCAGAAACACTGAAGCTTTCTTT
>-|TRBD1|TRBJ2-2|TRBV6-4
CASSASTGTGIFSGELFF
TGTGCCAGCAGCGCATCTACCGGGACAGGGATCTTTAGCGGGGAGCTGTTTTTT
>-|-|TRBJ1-5|TRBV6-4
CASSATPVGLHSNQPQHF
TGTGCCAGCAGCGCCACCCCCGTGGGTCTACATAGCAATCAGCCCCAGCATTTT
>-|-|TRBJ2-7|TRBV27
CASSWSYEQYF
TGTGCCAGCAGTTGGTCCTACGAGCAGTACTTC
>-|-|TRBJ1-2|TRBV19
CASSISAGPHGYTF
TGTGCCAGTAGTATATCGGCAGGCCCCCATGGCTACACCTTC
>-|-|TRBJ2-3|TRBV27
CASSREAAASTDTQYF
TGTGCCAGCAGCCGCGAGGCGGCCGCAAGCACAGATACGCAGTATTTT
>-|TRBD2|TRBJ2-5|TRBV7-7
CASSFGTSGSTETQYF
TGTGCTAGCAGCTTCGGGACTAGCGGGAGTACAGAGACCCAGTACTTC
>-|TRBD2|TRBJ2-3|TRBV28
CASSPQTSGVTDTQYF
TGTGCCAGCAGTCCCCAGACTAGCGGTGTCACAGATACGCAGTATTTT
>-|TRBD1|TRBJ1-5|TRBV19
CASSLRDSSNQPQHF
TGTGCCAGTAGCCTCCGGGACAGTAGCAATCAGCCCCAGCATTTT
>-|-|TRBJ1-3|TRBV18
CASSWTLSGNTIYF
TGTGCCAGCTCATGGACACTCTCTGGAAACACCATATATTTT
>-|-|TRBJ2-5|TRBV6-2/TRBV6-3
CASSSLATTQYF
TGTGCCAGCAGTTCGCTAGCAACAACCCAGTACTTC
>few|-|TRBJ1-1|TRBV6-4
CASSDRDNTEAFF
TGTGCCAGCAGTGACCGGGACAACACTGAAGCTTTCTTT
>-|TRBD2|TRBJ2-3|TRBV3-1/TRBV3-2
CASSPGTSGDTQYF
TGTGCCAGCAGTCCCGGGACTAGCGGGGATACGCAGTATTTT
>-|TRBD1|TRBJ1-2|TRBV28
CASGRLRTGDLGGYTF
TGTGCCAGCGGAAGGCTAAGGACAGGGGACTTAGGCGGCTACACCTTC
>-|-|TRBJ1-1|TRBV6-6
CASFSTEAFF
TGTGCCAGCTTCTCTACTGAAGCTTTCTTT
>-|TRBD2|TRBJ2-2|TRBV28
CASRLAGETGELFF
TGTGCCAGCAGGCTAGCGGGAGAAACCGGGGAGCTGTTTTTT
>-|-|TRBJ1-5|TRBV2
CASRGGLGQPQHF
TGTGCCAGCAGGGGGGGGCTCGGGCAGCCCCAGCATTTT
>-|-|TRBJ1-1|TRBV9
CASSVEGSGTSEAFF
TGTGCCAGCAGCGTAGAGGGTTCTGGGACGAGCGAGGCTTTCTTT
>-|TRBD1|TRBJ2-5|TRBV29-1
CSVSRTGQETQYF
TGCAGCGTTTCCAGGACAGGGCAAGAGACCCAGTACTTC
>-|-|TRBJ2-7|TRBV7-9
CASSSVRAGSSSYEQYF
TGTGCCAGCAGCTCTGTACGGGCCGGGAGCTCGTCCTACGAGCAGTACTTC
>-|-|TRBJ2-7|TRBV27
CASSFPSSLVYEQYF
TGTGCCAGCAGTTTTCCATCGTCGTTAGTCTACGAGCAGTACTTC
>-|-|TRBJ1-2|TRBV5-1
CASSLEAGNYGYTF
TGCGCCAGCAGCCTGGAGGCAGGGAACTATGGCTACACCTTC
>-|-|TRBJ1-2|TRBV10-3
CAISEEGGRGYTF
TGTGCCATCAGTGAGGAGGGTGGGAGAGGCTACACCTTC
>-|-|TRBJ2-1|TRBV30
CAWGRGYNEQFF
TGTGCCTGGGGCCGGGGGTACAATGAGCAGTTCTTC
>many|-|TRBJ1-1|TRBV19
CASSLGFNTEAFF
TGTGCCAGTAGTCTCGGGTTTAACACTGAAGCTTTCTTT
>-|-|TRBJ2-2|TRBV5-1
CASSLGGNRYYTGELFF
TGCGCCAGCAGCTTGGGTGGGAATCGGTATTACACCGGGGAGCTGTTTTTT
>-|TRBD1|TRBJ1-1|TRBV30
CAWSGQGGTEAFF
TGTGCCTGGTCGGGACAGGGGGGGACTGAAGCTTTCTTT
>few|-|TRBJ1-1|TRBV6-1
CASSEVGVGGGWDTEAFF
TGTGCCAGCAGTGAAGTGGGGGTAGGGGGAGGGTGGGACACTGAAGCTTTCTTT
>-|TRBD1|TRBJ1-5|TRBV18
CASSPGTATQPQHF
TGTGCCAGCTCACCAGGGACAGCCACTCAGCCCCAGCATTTT